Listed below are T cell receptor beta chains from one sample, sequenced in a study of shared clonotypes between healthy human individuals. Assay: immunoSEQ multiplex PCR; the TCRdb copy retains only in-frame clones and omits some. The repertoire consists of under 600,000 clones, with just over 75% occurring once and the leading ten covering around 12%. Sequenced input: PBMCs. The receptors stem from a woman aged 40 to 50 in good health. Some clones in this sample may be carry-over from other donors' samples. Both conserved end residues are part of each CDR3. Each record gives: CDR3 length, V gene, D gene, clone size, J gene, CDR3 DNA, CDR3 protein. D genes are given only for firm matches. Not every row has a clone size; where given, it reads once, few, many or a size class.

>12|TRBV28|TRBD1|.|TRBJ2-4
TGTGCCAGCAATACAGGGGAAAACATTCAGTACTTC
CASNTGENIQYF
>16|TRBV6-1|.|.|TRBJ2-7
TGTGCCAGCAGTGAAGTTGTAGGTTCAGGCTCCTACGAGCAGTACTTC
CASSEVVGSGSYEQYF
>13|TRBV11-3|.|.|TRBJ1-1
TGTGCCAGCAGCTTAGAGGGCGGTTCTGAAGCTTTCTTT
CASSLEGGSEAFF
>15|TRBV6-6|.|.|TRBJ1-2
TGTGCCAGCAGGGGAACCGGGACGTCGGGGTATGGCTACACCTTC
CASRGTGTSGYGYTF
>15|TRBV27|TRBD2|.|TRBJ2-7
TGTGCCAGCAGTTTTAAAGGACTAGCAGACTACGAGCAGTACTTC
CASSFKGLADYEQYF
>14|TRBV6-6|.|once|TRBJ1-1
TGTGCCAGCAGTTCCGGGACACCCAAAACTGAAGCTTTCTTT
CASSSGTPKTEAFF
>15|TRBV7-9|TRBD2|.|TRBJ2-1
TGTGCCAGCAGCTGGGGGGGACTCCGTGATAATGAGCAGTTCTTC
CASSWGGLRDNEQFF
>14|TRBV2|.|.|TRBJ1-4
TGTGCCAGCAGTGAACAGGGCGCCGGGGGAAAACTGTTCTTT
CASSEQGAGGKLFF
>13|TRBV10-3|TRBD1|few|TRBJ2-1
TGTGCCATCGGCGGGACAGGGGACAATGAGCAGTTCTTC
CAIGGTGDNEQFF
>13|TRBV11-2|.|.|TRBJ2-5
TGTGCCAGCAGCTCCGGACGGCGGGAGACCCAGTACTTC
CASSSGRRETQYF